The present entry profiles one T cell receptor beta chain with its context. TCR beta CDR3 sequences were amplified from RNA transcripts. TCR CDR3 underwent first-round RT-PCR with the HTBI primer set. MiXCR, run by TCRdb on the multiplex PCR reads, gives a single entry per CDR3 protein. The repertoire holds a few hundred thousand distinct CDR3 sequences, with about 15% as singletons. Trimming left V 7 bases short and J 5 bases short, with 7 bases between. This CDR3 has 11 amino acids. The germline V gene has CDR1 MNHEY and CDR2 SVGEGT. This record belongs to a study of T cells in Graves' hyperthyroidism and ophthalmopathy.

This receptor was taken from a woman in her twenties or thirties with Graves' hyperthyroidism. The V and J genes are TRBV6-2 or TRBV6-3 and TRBJ2-3; D unresolved. The sample consisted of blood. This CDR3 is CASKGRDTQYF. The CDR3 bases are TGTGCCAGCAAAGGGCGAGATACGCAGTATTTT.